The present T cell receptor beta chain was sequenced within a study of T cell responses to AZD1222 COVID-19 vaccine. Study-wide findings and caveats: Repertoire sampling happened only post peak T cell response. Donors were largely white British and mainly female; clonal diversity was possibly underestimated.

V was shortened by 6 bases and J by 1 base, with 15 bases between the two germline ends. CDR3 length equals 15 residues. Germline V CDR1 and CDR2: LNHDA, SQIVND (reference sequence). Clones were sequenced by immunoSEQ multiplex PCR, and TCRdb holds only the in-frame ones, with some missing. Of roughly 200,000 clones listed, roughly 90% were seen once; the top ten hold approximately 1.6%. Details on this clone: No antigen is known for it.

This TCR came from an adult who received the AZD1222 COVID-19 vaccine. The chain employs TRBV19 and TRBJ1-2; D unresolved. The input for sequencing was peripheral blood, taken 28 days after the second AZD1222 dose. For the CDR3, the DNA is TGTGCCAGTAGGCAATTGGCTGGCAATAACTATGGCTACACCTTC. Translated: CASRQLAGNNYGYTF.